This T cell receptor beta chain was recovered during a study of blood T cell repertoires in COVID-19. Study at large: Samples came from the United States, Italy and Spain, spanning acute and convalescent COVID-19. PBMCs, B-cell-depleted T cells, or T cells provided the cDNA or gDNA that made up the material.

Germline loops: CDR1 SQVTM, CDR2 ANQGSEA. The J segment lost 5 bases and the V segment lost 3 bases, leaving 5 bases of the junction unmatched. CDR3 length: 13 amino acids. As handled by the study authors: Nucleated cell counts were estimated from reference gene primer amplification. Only in-frame clones appear in the TCRdb table, and some are missing; sequencing was by immunoSEQ multiplex PCR. Clone size and V and J calls were adopted from that table, with D and trimming inferred from the DNA. This table has around 95,000 clones, around four fifths appearing once. This clonotype originated in a man in his forties or fifties with active or convalescent COVID-19. This chain connects TRBV29-1 to TRBJ2-3; 7 nucleotides line up with TRBD1. Sequencing was performed on peripheral blood. CDR3: CSVDRTGEDTQYF. The CDR3 coding sequence is TGCAGCGTTGACCGAACAGGGGAAGATACGCAGTATTTT.